The sample holds a few counts of the clone carrying this T cell receptor (beta chain). Its antigen is unidentified. The data originate from a study of cytomegalovirus exposure and HLA in healthy donors. Study findings and constraints: Reportedly, TCR beta sequences accurately predicted HLA-A and HLA-B alleles in most subjects. For TCR beta chains, V- and J-gene trimming was later linked to a missense DCLRE1C variant. Being productive about 90% or about 30% of the time was typical of most TCR beta V segments in an earlier analysis.

This PCR relied on a set of 60 Vbeta primers and 13 Jbeta primers. The protocol was immunoSEQ multiplex PCR, while the TCRdb copy is restricted to in-frame clones and leaves out a portion. The table records around 150,000 clones, under 10% of them present only once. The germline CDR1 and CDR2 sequences are SGHVS and FNYEAQ. Trimming took off 7 bases at V and 1 base at J, with 8 bases between the two ends. The CDR3 extends over 13 amino acids. The specimen sequenced was PBMCs. The chain has TRBV7-6 and TRBJ2-1, with D unresolved. The receptor was derived from a woman aged 40 to 55 in good health and CMV-seropositive. For the CDR3, the DNA is TGTGCCAGCAAACCCAGATCCTACAATGAGCAGTTCTTC. Protein sequence: CASKPRSYNEQFF. Full variable domain (remainder filled in from reference TRBV7-6 and TRBJ2-1): GAGVSQSPRYKVTKRGQDVALRCDPISGHVSLYWYRQALGQGPEFLTYFNYEAQQDKSGLPNDRFSAERPEGSISTLTIQRTEQRDSAMYRCASKPRSYNEQFFGPGTRLTVL.